The clone carrying this T cell receptor beta chain was recorded many times. Its target is unknown. The CDR3 sequence is 14 residues long. Trimming pared 3 bases from V and 0 bases from J, leaving 7 bases between. Germline loops: CDR1 SGDLS, CDR2 YYNGEE. This record belongs to a study of T cells in Graves' hyperthyroidism and ophthalmopathy. PBMCs stemmed from around 10 ml fresh peripheral blood. Study-wide results and limits: Among clonotypes expanded in thyroid above 0.001, most were also found in blood. From stable hyperthyroidism, ophthalmopathy was separated by a 13 V-J model.

Amplification of TCR beta CDR3 regions was performed using RNA transcripts as template. When the TCR CDR3 underwent first-round RT-PCR, the HTBI primer set was used. TCRdb analysed the multiplex PCR reads with MiXCR anew, one entry per CDR3 protein. The sample contains around 350,000 distinct CDR3 sequences, about 19% of which appear only once. The sequencing input was blood. The rearrangement joins TRBV9 to TRBJ1-3; perhaps TRBD1 as D (5 bases). The source of this sequence is a woman between 18 and 29 years old with Graves' hyperthyroidism. CDR3 in amino acids: CASSGQRSGNTIYF. The DNA of the CDR3 is TGTGCCAGCAGCGGACAGCGCTCTGGAAACACCATATATTTT.